This T cell receptor (beta chain) appears in the sequencing data of a study of blood T cell repertoires in COVID-19. Background on the study: Italy, Spain and the United States were the sources of the convalescent and acute COVID-19 samples.

Per the original methods: Amplification with reference gene primers provided the estimates of nucleated cell counts. Assay: immunoSEQ multiplex PCR; the TCRdb copy retains only in-frame clones and omits some. V, J and clone size are those of that table, while D and trimming were read from the DNA. The sample contains over 200,000 clones, around 80% of which appear only once. The CDR3 is 14 residues long. Germline-derived CDR1 and CDR2 are MGHRA and YSYEKL. V shed 4 bases and J shed 0 bases, with 10 bases lying between them. This chain uses TRBV4-1 with TRBJ2-7; possibly TRBD2 for D (6 bases). Sample: peripheral blood. This TCR was recovered from a man aged 40-49 years with active or convalescent COVID-19. The CDR3 sequence is CASSPPGDSYEQYF. The CDR3 DNA reads as TGCGCCAGCAGCCCTCCGGGAGACTCCTACGAGCAGTACTTC.